What follows describes a single T cell receptor (beta chain). This sample is part of a study of blood T cell repertoires in COVID-19. In the authors' methods: Using reference gene primer amplification, nucleated cell counts were estimated. Generated by immunoSEQ multiplex PCR, the TCRdb table keeps only in-frame clones and is missing some. The V and J calls and clone size were taken over from that table, and D and trimming were inferred from the DNA. The table includes a few hundred thousand clones, approximately 89% detected once. This CDR3 is 16 amino acids long. V lost 3 bases, J lost 6 bases, and 9 bases stayed unmatched. Germline CDR1 SGHDN, CDR2 FVKESK. Participants were placed into cohorts based on the clinical history they reported.

This chain uses TRBV14 with TRBJ2-1; 9 bases align to TRBD2. The specimen sequenced was PBMCs or T cells enriched from blood (not recorded which). This receptor was taken from an older woman who had recovered from COVID-19. The CDR3 DNA follows: TGTGCCAGCAGCCATAGAATTAGCGGGAGTCCCAATGAGCAGTTCTTC. Its protein product is CASSHRISGSPNEQFF. The full variable domain, rest sourced from reference TRBV14 and TRBJ2-1, is EAGVTQFPSHSVIEKGQTVTLRCDPISGHDNLYWYRRVMGKEIKFLLHFVKESKQDESGMPNNRFLAERTGGTYSTLKVQPAELEDSGVYFCASSHRISGSPNEQFFGPGTRLTVL.